This T cell receptor (beta chain) comes out of a study of T cell repertoires in cytomegalovirus infection. Study-level background: Carrying CMV and the relevant HLA type showed in public TCR beta signatures.

This clonotype occurred many times. What it recognizes is unknown. TCRdb used MiXCR to reprocess the reads, holding one entry per CDR3 protein. In the table there are approximately 770,000 distinct CDR3 sequences, 25% to 30% of which are singletons. With 1 base removed from V and 10 bases from J, the gap between germline ends came to 11 bases. CDR1 and CDR2 from the germline V gene are SGHVS and FNYEAQ. The CDR3 loop spans 13 amino acids. The V gene is TRBV7-6, the J gene TRBJ2-1; D remains unclear. This material consisted of cultured CD8+ T cells from PBMCs, taken from culture after CMV antigen stimulation. The TCR sequence derives from a human donor in good health (CMV status not recorded). Some clones in this sample may be carry-over from other donors' samples. The CDR3 bases are TGTGCCAGCAGCTTAGAACCAGGTCAAGAGCAGTTCTTC. This sequence encodes CASSLEPGQEQFF.